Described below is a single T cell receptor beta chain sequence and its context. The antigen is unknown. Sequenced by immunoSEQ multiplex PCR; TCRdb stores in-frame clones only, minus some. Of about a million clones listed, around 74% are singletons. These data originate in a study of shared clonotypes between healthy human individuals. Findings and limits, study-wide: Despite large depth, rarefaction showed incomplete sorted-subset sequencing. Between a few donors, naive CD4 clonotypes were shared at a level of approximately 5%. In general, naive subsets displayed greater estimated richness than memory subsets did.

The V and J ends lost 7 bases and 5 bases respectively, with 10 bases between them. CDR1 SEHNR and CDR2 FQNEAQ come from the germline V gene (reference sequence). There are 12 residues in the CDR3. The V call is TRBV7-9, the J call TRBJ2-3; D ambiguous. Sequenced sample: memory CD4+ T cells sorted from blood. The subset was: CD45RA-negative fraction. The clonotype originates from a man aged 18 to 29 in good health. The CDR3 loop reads CASNSGGDTQYF. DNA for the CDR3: TGTGCCAGCAACTCCGGCGGAGATACGCAGTATTTT.